The 2 T cell receptor beta chains below all came from one sample that was sequenced in a study of breast tumors, draining lymph nodes, adjacent tissues. Each CDR3 protein gets one entry after TCRdb re-called the multiplex PCR reads with MiXCR. The sample includes some 100,000 distinct CDR3 sequences, 21% of them seen just once. Breast cancer patients provided tissue from their axillary draining lymph nodes. The sample was axillary lymph node tissue. Every receptor here comes from a female donor with breast cancer. Some clones in this sample may be carry-over from other donors' samples.

In the case of this clonotype: A read error may be the cause here, since a much bigger clone is one base away. The rearrangement uses TRBV30 and TRBJ1-2; maybe TRBD1 (5 bases). Germline V CDR1 and CDR2: GTSNPN, SVGIG (reference sequence). This CDR3 is 12 amino acids long. Trimming took 2 bases from V and 6 from J, leaving 10 bases between them. The CDR3 nucleotides are TGTGCCTGGAGTTCTCAGGGTGATGGCTACACCTTC. Translating it yields CAWSSQGDGYTF.

As for this clonotype: A read error may produce the germline difference seen at one junction end. The rearrangement joins TRBV30 to TRBJ2-7; D is ambiguous. Germline V gene lookup returns CDR1 GTSNPN and CDR2 SVGIG (reference sequence). The CDR3 length is 15 residues. CDR3 sequence reads: CDWSSDVCSSDLQYF. Here the CDR3 DNA reads TGTGACTGGAGTTCAGACGTGTGCTCTTCCGATCTGCAGTACTTC. Using reference TRBV30 and TRBJ2-7 for the parts outside the CDR3, the full variable domain is SQTIHQWPATLVQPVGSPLSLECTVEGTSNPNLYWYRQAAGRGLQLLFYSVGIGQISSEVPQNLSASRPQDRQFILSSKKLLLSDSGFYLCDWSSDVCSSDLQYFGPGTRLTVT.